The sequence of this T cell receptor beta chain was determined in a study of T cell responses to AZD1222 COVID-19 vaccine (dated by TCRdb to the early 2020s). About the full investigation: Because spike-specific TCR depth and breadth did not differ between the two schedules, AZD1222 recipients who got a second dose at roughly 4 weeks were pooled with those who got a second dose at roughly 12 weeks. A total of over 230 trial participants underwent TCR sequencing, of whom some 200 had received two doses of AZD1222 and approximately 25 had received two doses of the MenACWY control vaccine. Trial participants were enrolled by age into 18-55, 56-69 and 70-plus year subgroups, with roughly 150, 30 and 60 TCR-sequenced participants respectively.

The sample's time point, from its label and the paper: baseline before first vaccination. Vaccinee samples were obtained from the UK trials COV001 and COV002, which included a single-blind randomized controlled phase 2/3 trial of AZD1222 (ChAdOx1 nCoV-19) in healthy adults. For TCRbeta chain sequencing, PBMC samples from trial participants were taken at day 0 and at day 28 after the second dose. Points the paper makes about the study in general: Epitopes outside the regions mutated in the B.1.351 and B.1.1.7 variants were reportedly recognized by nearly half of the unique spike-specific TCRs. A significant rise in spike-specific TCR breadth and depth was observed after two AZD1222 doses relative to day 0 and relative to MenACWY recipients. Most participants were white British and females outnumbered males, and the authors suggested that clonal diversity may have been underestimated. The whole spike protein was spanned by vaccine-associated CD4 TCRs, and dominant responses were seen in regions 160-218 and 743-854. Because no day 14 peak-response samples were available, the repertoires could be characterized only after the peak T cell response. Conclusions about previously exposed vaccinees are limited because only 6 or 7 AZD1222 recipients were SARS-CoV-2 seropositive at baseline. The 56-69-year group was small, and its depth increase did not reach significance, likely because of low power.

The cysteine opens and the phenylalanine closes a CDR3 of 17 amino acids. CDR3 DNA only is kept here, 51 bases in frame from base 1. V loses 1 base, J loses 1 base, and the germline ends lie 13 bases apart. The germline V gene encodes CDR1 LGHDT and CDR2 YNNKEL (reference sequence). About this clone itself: Its target antigen remains unknown. The input lacks base qualities; no much larger clone sits a single base away.

The CDR3 regions of human TCRbeta chains were analyzed by immunosequencing. In the source study's methods: Repertoire TCRs were matched against a reference library of SARS-CoV-2-specific TCRs generated with the MIRA antigen-specificity platform. Breadth was defined as the fraction of unique TCRs that were SARS-CoV-2-associated. Depth was defined as the fraction of total T cells that were SARS-CoV-2-associated. Using the MIRA data, every spike-specific TCR was mapped to the spike region that the TCR reacted to and assigned to either a CD4 or a CD8 class. Log10-transformed breadth and depth values were compared by one-way ANOVA with Sidak's multiple comparisons tests. TCRdb limited this immuneACCESS table to in-frame rearrangements with V and J called. A share of clones is missing; checked studies link under half to unresolved V genes, and the rest is unexplained. That table supplies the V and J calls and clone size; D and trimming were determined from the DNA. Counted in this sample were some 94,000 clones; around 90% of them appeared once. The top ten clonotypes cover 12% of the sample.

The clonotype comes from an adult in good health. The specimen was peripheral blood, collected on day 0 of AZD1222 vaccination. The chain couples TRBV3-1 (or the pseudogene TRBV3-2) to TRBJ2-2; the best D guess is TRBD1, with 5 bases matching. The CDR3 region: CASSQVQGIQNTGELFF. The DNA sequence follows: TGTGCCAGCAGCCAAGTCCAGGGAATCCAGAACACCGGGGAGCTGTTTTTT.